One and the same sample provided the 6 T cell receptor beta chains below, sequenced in a study of blood T cells in healthy people across ages (dated by TCRdb to about 2015). The library was obtained by 5' RACE. Sequencing used an Illumina HiSeq 2500. A second about 7 to 11 cycle PCR used a sample-barcoded 5' primer and a J-beta primer mix. Using fastp at Q25 and MiXCR, TCRdb reprocessed the public reads and kept productive beta chains. Every entry covers one CDR3 protein and lists the most common genes and DNA from its rows. The sample table shows hundreds of thousands of distinct CDR3 sequences, and under 70% are seen once. The ten largest clones represent more than 35% of the sample. The sample was blood. These receptors came from a man aged 60 to 75 in good health.

The chain joins TRBV7-2 to TRBJ2-3; 8 bases line up with TRBD2. V shed 0 bases and J 7 bases; nucleotides not matched to a gene: 3. The CDR3 is 14 amino acids. Germline CDR1 and CDR2: SGHTA and FQGNSA. CDR3 DNA: TGTGCCAGCAGCTTAGCAGCGGGGGTTAATACGCAGTATTTT. It encodes CASSLAAGVNTQYF.

This clonotype has only a few counts. The chain has TRBV20-1 and TRBJ2-5, with a possible D match to TRBD2 (6 bases). The V gene lost 6 bases and the J gene lost 2 bases, with 13 bases spanning the gap. The V gene's germline CDR1 is DFQATT and CDR2 SNEGSKA (reference sequence). This CDR3 spans 13 amino acids. The chain's CDR3 is CSASPLAQETQYF. CDR3 bases: TGCAGTGCCTCTCCACTAGCTCAAGAGACCCAGTACTTC.

The CDR3 spells CASSLGVRGSYNEQFF. CDR3 nucleotide sequence: TGTGCCAGCAGTTTAGGAGTCAGGGGTTCCTACAATGAGCAGTTCTTC. This chain links TRBV28 with TRBJ2-1; tentatively, D is TRBD1 (6 bases). Germline values: CDR1 MDHEN, CDR2 SYDVKM. The CDR3 consists of 16 residues. Trimming took 2 bases from V and 1 from J, leaving 12 bases between them.

The chain joins TRBV29-1 to TRBJ2-5, with 11 positions matching TRBD1. V trimming: 6 bases; J trimming: 7 bases; junction bases outside the gene matches: 4. The CDR3 sequence is 12 residues long. Germline V gene lookup returns CDR1 SQVTM and CDR2 ANQGSEA. CDR3 protein: CSVGTGGGTQYF. The CDR3 nucleotides read TGCAGCGTGGGGACAGGGGGGGGGACCCAGTACTTC.

The rearrangement links TRBV6-6 to TRBJ2-5, with TRBD1 matching 9 bases. From germline, CDR1 is MNHNY and CDR2 SVGAGI (reference sequence). The CDR3 extends over 15 amino acids. With 2 bases clipped from V and 6 bases from J, the junction kept 7 bases outside the gene matches. The CDR3 is CASSYQGQGVKTQYF. As DNA, the CDR3 is TGTGCCAGCAGTTACCAGGGACAGGGTGTGAAGACCCAGTACTTC.

This clonotype showed up just a few times. The chain is built from TRBV7-9 and TRBJ2-1; 11 positions match TRBD2. This CDR3 spans 15 amino acids. V dropped 2 bases and J dropped 9; count of bases not matched to a gene: 6. Germline loops: CDR1 SEHNR, CDR2 FQNEAQ (reference sequence). The CDR3: CASSLPSGGKPEQFF. The CDR3, as DNA: TGTGCCAGCAGCTTACCTAGCGGGGGGAAGCCTGAGCAGTTCTTC.